The clone carrying this TCR beta chain was picked up one time. Antigen unknown. Relative to the germline gene, one junction end is altered; a read error may explain this. This CDR3 contains 15 residues. Per the germline V gene, CDR1 is MNHEY and CDR2 is SVGEGT. With a duration under 3 months, ophthalmopathy in the donors showed moderate-to-severe activity, CAS ≥3 and NOSPECS ≥4. The diagnostic workup employed clinical symptoms, serum thyroxine, TRAb, thyroid ultrasound and orbital computed tomography. Investigators amplified TCR beta CDR3 regions from RNA transcripts. Second-round multiplex PCR came after a first-round RT-PCR that employed HTBI primers. TCRdb reanalysed the multiplex PCR reads using MiXCR and keeps one entry per CDR3 protein. The table includes a few hundred thousand distinct CDR3 sequences, 15% to 20% detected once. The data derive from a study of Graves' ophthalmopathy and Graves' hyperthyroidism.

The study's findings and limits: Blood also harbored most expanded thyroid clonotypes above 0.001 frequency. A model of 13 signatures distinguished ophthalmopathy from stable hyperthyroidism at approximately 90% sensitivity and nearly 82% specificity.

This chain uses TRBV6-2 or TRBV6-3 with TRBJ2-7; tentatively, D is TRBD1 or TRBD2 (5 bases each). The sample was peripheral blood. This sequence was found in an adult man with Graves' ophthalmopathy. The CDR3 nucleotides read TGTGCCAGCAGTTCTGGACTGGGGGACGACTACGAGCAGTGCTTC. Protein sequence: CASSSGLGDDYEQCF.